This TCR beta chain was documented in a study of CD8 T cells in Susac syndrome. Reverse transcription of about 0.5 to 1 ug RNA was carried out with random hexamers. TCRdb itself ran the immunoSEQ multiplex PCR reads through MiXCR, one entry per CDR3 protein. Of roughly 84,000 distinct CDR3 sequences detected, around 96% appear once; the ten largest clones hold around 0.41%. Germline CDR1 is DFQATT and CDR2 is SNEGSKA (reference sequence). The CDR3 is 15 residues long. Trimming cost V 3 bases and J 8 bases, with 22 bases left between them. Sequencing of TCR beta was performed on blood CD8+ and CD4+ T cells.

This receptor was identified in a human donor with Susac syndrome. The genes are TRBV20-1 and TRBJ1-2, with a weak D call TRBD1 (5 bases). Source material: CD8+ T cells from PBMCs. CDR3 DNA sequence: TGCAGTGCTAGGGTTGCGCCCGACAGCCCGGTGGGCTACACCTTC. Translated, it gives CSARVAPDSPVGYTF.